Presented here are 17 T cell receptor beta chains from one specimen sequenced in a study of T cell responses to AZD1222 COVID-19 vaccine. Using immunoSEQ multiplex PCR, the repertoire was profiled, and TCRdb retains in-frame clones only, with some absent. The sample lists 110,000 to 150,000 clones, around 90% occurring once. The material sequenced was peripheral blood, taken on day 0 of AZD1222 vaccination. Receptors originate from an adult in good health.

V is TRBV3-1 (or the pseudogene TRBV3-2) and J is TRBJ2-7; 12 bases map to TRBD2. J was trimmed by 2 bases and V by 4 bases; bases with no gene match: 3. Per germline, CDR1 LGHDT and CDR2 YNNKEL (reference sequence). The CDR3 covers 15 residues. The CDR3 nucleotides read TGTGCCAGCAGCCTATCTAGCGGGGGGGCCTACGAGCAGTACTTC. This encodes CASSLSSGGAYEQYF.

The V gene is TRBV28, the J gene TRBJ2-7; D possibly corresponds to TRBD1 (6 bases). The CDR3 covers 13 residues. V gave up 7 bases and J gave up 1 base, with 11 bases separating them. From germline, CDR1 is MDHEN and CDR2 SYDVKM. CDR3 DNA sequence: TGTGCCAGCACAATAACAGGGTCCTACGAGCAGTACTTC. It encodes CASTITGSYEQYF.

The genes are TRBV28 and TRBJ2-3; 7 bases agree with TRBD1. CDR3 length equals 14 residues. Losses at the gene ends were 6 bases for V and 2 bases for J; bases not matched to a gene: 5. Per the germline V gene, CDR1 is MDHEN and CDR2 is SYDVKM. This CDR3 reads CASRGQVNTDTQYF. CDR3 in DNA: TGTGCCAGCAGAGGACAGGTTAACACAGATACGCAGTATTTT.

The chain couples TRBV6-2 or TRBV6-3 to TRBJ1-5, with 10 bases fitting TRBD1. CDR3 size: 19 residues. CDR1 is MNHEY, CDR2 SVGEGT, per germline. Trimming removed 4 bases from V and 0 bases from J; junction bases left unmatched: 12. This CDR3 reads CASSFPGDRGVPSNQPQHF. The CDR3 region has the DNA TGTGCCAGCAGTTTCCCGGGGGACAGGGGAGTTCCTAGCAATCAGCCCCAGCATTTT.

The chain employs TRBV7-2 and TRBJ1-6; D unresolved. V was pared by 1 base and J by 8 bases, with 21 bases between. The CDR3 length is 18 residues. Germline values: CDR1 SGHTA, CDR2 FQGNSA. The CDR3 loop is CASSLESLAVTNYSPLHF. The CDR3 DNA sequence: TGTGCCAGCAGCTTAGAATCTTTGGCCGTAACAAATTATTCACCCCTCCACTTT. The full variable domain, its missing parts supplied by reference TRBV7-2 and TRBJ1-6, is GAGVSQSPSNKVTEKGKDVELRCDPISGHTALYWYRQSLGQGLEFLIYFQGNSAPDKSGLPSDRFSAERTGGSVSTLTIQRTQQEDSAVYLCASSLESLAVTNYSPLHFGNGTRLTVT.

The rearrangement joins TRBV2 to TRBJ2-7, with 12 bases fitting TRBD2. V lost 3 bases to trimming and J lost 2 bases; unmatched junction nucleotides: 11. Germline CDR1 and CDR2: SNHLY and FYNNEI. The CDR3 totals 18 residues. This CDR3 reads CASSDYLGLAGPTYEQYF. CDR3 in DNA: TGTGCCAGCAGTGACTACTTAGGACTAGCGGGACCGACCTACGAGCAGTACTTC.

This clone was recorded a few times. V usage is TRBV4-3 and J usage is TRBJ2-5; 12 bases align to TRBD2. The V gene's germline CDR1 is LGHNA and CDR2 YSLEER. V lost 0 bases to trimming and J lost 5 bases; unmatched junction nucleotides: 7. The CDR3 has 17 amino acids. Written as DNA, the CDR3 is TGCGCCAGCAGCCAAGAGACTAGCGGGAGTGGCCGGGAGACCCAGTACTTC. Encoded protein: CASSQETSGSGRETQYF.

The CDR3 DNA reads as TGTGCCAGCAGTTTATGGAGGACTGAAGCTTTCTTT. Encoded protein: CASSLWRTEAFF. V and J are TRBV28 and TRBJ1-1; D uncertain. Germline V lookup: CDR1 MDHEN, CDR2 SYDVKM. V lost 0 bases, J lost 5 bases, and 4 bases lay in between. The length of the CDR3 is 12 residues.

The rearrangement links TRBV19 to TRBJ2-2, with a tentative D call TRBD2 (6 bases). Trimming cost V 5 bases and J 2 bases, with 9 bases left between them. The V gene's germline CDR1 is LNHDA and CDR2 SQIVND (reference sequence). The CDR3 totals 14 residues. The CDR3 protein is CASSGDSNTGELFF. CDR3 nucleotides: TGTGCCAGTAGTGGGGACTCAAACACCGGGGAGCTGTTTTTT.

The chain combines TRBV18 with TRBJ2-2; 12 bases agree with TRBD2. Losses at the gene ends were 4 bases for V and 1 base for J; bases not matched to a gene: 4. The germline CDR1 and CDR2 sequences are KGHSH and LQKENI. This CDR3 has 17 amino acids. The DNA of the CDR3 is TGTGCCAGCTCACTCCTGACTAGCGGGAGGAACACCGGGGAGCTGTTTTTT. Translating it yields CASSLLTSGRNTGELFF.

A single count supports this clone. The chain combines TRBV13 with TRBJ1-2; TRBD1 matches at 8 bases. CDR3 length equals 14 residues. The trim removed 4 bases at V and 2 bases at J, leaving 3 bases unmatched. Germline assignment: CDR1 PRHDT and CDR2 FYEKMQ (reference sequence). The CDR3 nucleotides read TGTGCCAGCAGCTCACAGGGGGAGAACTATGGCTACACCTTC. It encodes CASSSQGENYGYTF.

The V and J genes are TRBV18 and TRBJ2-7; D gene unclear. Trimming removed 2 bases at V and 3 bases at J, with 5 bases between. The CDR3 spans 12 residues. CDR1 and CDR2 (germline): KGHSH, LQKENI. As DNA, the CDR3 is TGTGCCAGCTCACCAAAGGACTACGAGCAGTACTTC. It encodes CASSPKDYEQYF.

This chain connects TRBV2 to TRBJ1-5; 9 bases map to TRBD1. Germline CDR1 is SNHLY and CDR2 is FYNNEI. The V and J ends lost 8 bases and 4 bases, in that order; junction bases with no gene match: 6. This CDR3 region has 14 residues. This CDR3 is CASRQDRGNQPQHF. CDR3 nucleotides: TGTGCCAGCCGCCAGGACAGGGGAAATCAGCCCCAGCATTTT.

This chain joins TRBV5-1 and TRBJ1-5; D not certain. Germline assignment: CDR1 SGHRS and CDR2 YFSETQ. This CDR3 is built from 13 residues. V was trimmed by 0 bases and J by 5 bases, leaving 6 bases between them. In DNA, the CDR3 is TGCGCCAGCAGCTTGGCTGGGGATCAGCCCCAGCATTTT. The encoded protein is CASSLAGDQPQHF.

In DNA, the CDR3 is TGCGCCAGCAGCCAAGAGGACAGGGGGCAGAACGAGCAGTACTTC. Translated: CASSQEDRGQNEQYF. This chain connects TRBV4-1 to TRBJ2-7; TRBD1 aligns across 11 bases. Germline-derived CDR1 and CDR2 are MGHRA and YSYEKL. The V and J ends lost 0 bases and 5 bases, in that order; junction bases with no gene match: 3. This CDR3 is 15 amino acids long.

The chain joins TRBV5-1 to TRBJ1-2; TRBD1 matches 9 bases. In germline, CDR1 is SGHRS, CDR2 YFSETQ. The CDR3 is 15 amino acids. V lost 2 bases, J lost 6 bases, and 8 bases stayed unmatched. CDR3 DNA: TGCGCCAGCAGCTTTCGCTCGGGACAGGGCGATGGCTACACCTTC. As protein: CASSFRSGQGDGYTF. The whole variable domain, remainder taken from reference TRBV5-1 and TRBJ1-2, is KAGVTQTPRYLIKTRGQQVTLSCSPISGHRSVSWYQQTPGQGLQFLFEYFSETQRNKGNFPGRFSGRQFSNSRSEMNVSTLELGDSALYLCASSFRSGQGDGYTFGSGTRLTVV.

The chain is built from TRBV20-1 and TRBJ2-5, with 11 positions matching TRBD1. The CDR3 runs to 15 residues. Trimming cost V 3 bases and J 6 bases; bases outside gene matches: 9. Germline CDR1 DFQATT, CDR2 SNEGSKA (reference sequence). The CDR3 nucleotides are TGCAGTGCTAGTGACCGGGACAGGGGGACGAAGACCCAGTACTTC. It specifies CSASDRDRGTKTQYF.